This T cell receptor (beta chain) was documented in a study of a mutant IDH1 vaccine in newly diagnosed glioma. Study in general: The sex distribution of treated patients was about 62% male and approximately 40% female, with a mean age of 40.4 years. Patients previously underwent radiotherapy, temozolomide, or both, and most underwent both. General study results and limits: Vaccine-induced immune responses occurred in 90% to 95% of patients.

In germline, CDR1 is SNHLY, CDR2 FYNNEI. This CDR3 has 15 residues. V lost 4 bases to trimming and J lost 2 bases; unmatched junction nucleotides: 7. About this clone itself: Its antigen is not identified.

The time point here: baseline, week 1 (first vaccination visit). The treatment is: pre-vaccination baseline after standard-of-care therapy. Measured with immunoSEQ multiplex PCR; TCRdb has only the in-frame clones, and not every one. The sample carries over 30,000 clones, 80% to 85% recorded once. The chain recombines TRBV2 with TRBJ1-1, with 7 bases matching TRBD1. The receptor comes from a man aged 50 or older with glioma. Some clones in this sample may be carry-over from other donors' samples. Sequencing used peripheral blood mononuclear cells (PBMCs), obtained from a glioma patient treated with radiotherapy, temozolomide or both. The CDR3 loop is CASSAEGQPNTEAFF. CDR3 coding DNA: TGTGCCAGCAGTGCTGAGGGACAGCCCAACACTGAAGCTTTCTTT.